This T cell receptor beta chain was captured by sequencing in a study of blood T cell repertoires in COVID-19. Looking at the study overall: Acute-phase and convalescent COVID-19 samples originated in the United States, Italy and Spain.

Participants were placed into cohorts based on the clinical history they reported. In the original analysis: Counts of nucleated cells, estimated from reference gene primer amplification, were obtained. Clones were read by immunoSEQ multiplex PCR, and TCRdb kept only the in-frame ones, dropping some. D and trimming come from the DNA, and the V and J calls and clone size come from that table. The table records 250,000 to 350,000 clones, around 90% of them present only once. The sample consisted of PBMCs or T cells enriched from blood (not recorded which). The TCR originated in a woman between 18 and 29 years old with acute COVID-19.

CDR3: CASSQGYEQFF. CDR3 bases: TGTGCCAGCAGCCAGGGCTATGAGCAGTTCTTC. This sequence joins TRBV3-1 (or the pseudogene TRBV3-2) and TRBJ2-1; D unclear. The CDR3 is 11 amino acids. V was cut by 3 bases and J by 8 bases, with 5 bases left in between. The V gene's germline CDR1 is LGHDT and CDR2 YNNKEL (reference sequence).